This is a list of T cell receptor beta chains from one sample in a study of CD8 T cells in ankylosing spondylitis. TCRdb re-analysed the 5' RACE reads in MiXCR, keeping a single row per CDR3 protein. The sample holds about 480,000 distinct CDR3 sequences; about 15% are singletons and the top ten take over 0.9%. The sample consisted of blood, either unsorted or a sorted T cell fraction (not recorded which). The receptors stem from a male donor with ankylosing spondylitis. Both conserved end residues are part of each CDR3.

V	CDR3
TRBV7-9	CASNQPLASNTGELFF
TRBV18	CASSPAHLINQPQHF
TRBV3-1	CASSQVGSRRDTQYF
TRBV11-2	CASSLYQGAVGELFF
TRBV2	CASSARENQPQHF
TRBV3-1	CASSLGTSGGLIGETQYF
TRBV12-3/TRBV12-4	CASSPRLGLVDGTEAFF
TRBV12-3/TRBV12-4	CASSLNRVVNQPQHF
TRBV27	CASSLGHGYTGELFF
TRBV28	CASSLLDIQYF
TRBV20-1	CSARDRRQDLFNQPQHF
TRBV15	CATSRSATTNTGELFF
TRBV20-1	CSARVRGANQPQHF
TRBV5-1	CASSPQGPSSYEQYF
TRBV5-5	CASSPPGLGENTIYF
TRBV12-3/TRBV12-4	CASSLMGKPYEQYF
TRBV25-1	CASSVRRGSGYEQYF
TRBV12-3/TRBV12-4	CASSYRGDSPLHF
TRBV2	CASSPDSLVGSPLHF
TRBV29-1	CSVGQGANYGYTF
TRBV7-9	CASILSGRAADTQYF
TRBV18	CASSPMGPVNTEAFF
TRBV5-1	CASSRTGTNTEAFF
TRBV7-9	CASSLGYPPNTEAFF
TRBV6-5	CASSYSLANLGTQYF
TRBV5-1	CATDRTSQFVETQYF
TRBV7-9	CASSLDGTSAEQYF
TRBV25-1	CASMPDLNTEAFF
TRBV20-1	CSAWAGTGTDTQYF
TRBV2	CASSDRGNTEAFF
TRBV5-1	CASSLAGAGLSPLHF